This TCR beta chain stems from a study of response to subunit inactivated influenza vaccine. Study observations and caveats: Authors suggested each seasonal influenza vaccination recruits few new T cells.

This clonotype was observed a handful of times. No antigen is known for it. From the RT-PCR reads, TCRdb called clonotypes with MiXCR, one entry per CDR3 protein. The repertoire holds 710,000 or so distinct CDR3 sequences, around 14% seen once, with around a tenth in the top ten. The CDR3 has 17 residues. CDR1 MNHEY and CDR2 SVGEGT come from the germline V gene. After removal of 0 bases from V and 7 bases from J, the junction contained 8 bases not matched to a gene. This receptor was obtained from a middle-aged man who received an inactivated influenza vaccine. The material sequenced was PBMCs from blood, taken roughly 13 days after vaccination. The V gene is TRBV6-2 or TRBV6-3, the J gene TRBJ2-1; 11 bases agree with TRBD1. CDR3 loop: CASSYSPGQGGSNEQFF. CDR3 sequence (DNA): TGTGCCAGCAGTTACTCTCCGGGACAGGGGGGATCAAATGAGCAGTTCTTC.